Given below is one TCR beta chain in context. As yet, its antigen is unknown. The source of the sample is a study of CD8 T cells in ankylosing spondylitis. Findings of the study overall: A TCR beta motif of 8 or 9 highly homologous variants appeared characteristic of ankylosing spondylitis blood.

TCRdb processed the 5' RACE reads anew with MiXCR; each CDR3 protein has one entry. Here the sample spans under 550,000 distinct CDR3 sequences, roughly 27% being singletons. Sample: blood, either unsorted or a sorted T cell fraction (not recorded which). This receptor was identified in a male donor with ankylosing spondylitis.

CDR3 nucleotides: TGTGCCAGCAGCGTCGACGTATATCAGCCCCAGCATTTT. Residues: CASSVDVYQPQHF. The chain combines TRBV9 with TRBJ1-5; unclear D gene. The CDR3 has 13 residues. Trimming pared 2 bases from V and 5 bases from J, leaving 8 bases between. Germline-derived CDR1 and CDR2 are SGDLS and YYNGEE.